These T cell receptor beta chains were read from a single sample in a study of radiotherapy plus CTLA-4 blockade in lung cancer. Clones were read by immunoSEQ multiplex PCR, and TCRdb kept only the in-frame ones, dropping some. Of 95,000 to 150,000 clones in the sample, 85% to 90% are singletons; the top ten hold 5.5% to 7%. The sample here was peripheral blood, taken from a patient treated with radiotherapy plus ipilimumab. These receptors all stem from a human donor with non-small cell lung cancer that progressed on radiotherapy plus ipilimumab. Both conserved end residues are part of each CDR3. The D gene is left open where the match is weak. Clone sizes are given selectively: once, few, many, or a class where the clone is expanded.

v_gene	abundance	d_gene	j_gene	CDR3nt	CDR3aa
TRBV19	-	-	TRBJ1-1	TGTGCCAGTAGTCGGGGGTACGGGGTGAACACTGAAGCTTTCTTT	CASSRGYGVNTEAFF
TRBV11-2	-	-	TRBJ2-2	TGTGCCAGCAGCGACCGAACAGGGTACACCGGGGAGCTGTTTTTT	CASSDRTGYTGELFF
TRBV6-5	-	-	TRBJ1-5	TGTGCCAGCAGTACCGGGAGGGGTGAGCGACAGCCCCAGCATTTT	CASSTGRGERQPQHF
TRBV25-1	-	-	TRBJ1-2	TGTGCCAGCAGTGAATCGGTGTTGGGGTGGGGGGCGTGGAATGGCTACACCTTC	CASSESVLGWGAWNGYTF
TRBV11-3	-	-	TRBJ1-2	TGTGCCAGCAGCTCCGTCCAGGCTAACTATGGCTACACCTTC	CASSSVQANYGYTF
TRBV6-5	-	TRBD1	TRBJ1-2	TGTGCCAGCCGCCTTAACACAGGGGACCTTTTCTTC	CASRLNTGDLFF
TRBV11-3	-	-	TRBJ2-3	TGTGCCAGCAGCTTCCCGGGCTCAGATACGCAGTATTTT	CASSFPGSDTQYF
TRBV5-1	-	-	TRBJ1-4	TGCGCCAGCAGCTTGGAGGCCAGATCAACTAATGAAAAACTGTTTTTT	CASSLEARSTNEKLFF
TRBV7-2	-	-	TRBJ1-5	TGTGCCAGCAGCTTCGGGGGGGCGGGTCAGCCCCAGCATTTT	CASSFGGAGQPQHF
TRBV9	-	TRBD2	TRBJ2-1	TGTGCCAGCAGCCGAGGACTAGCGGAGTACAATGAGCAGTTCTTC	CASSRGLAEYNEQFF
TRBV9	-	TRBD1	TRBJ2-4	TGTGCCAGCAGCCCCGACAGGGAGAAGGGGGCCAAAAACATTCAGTACTTC	CASSPDREKGAKNIQYF
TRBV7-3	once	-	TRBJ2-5	TGTGCCAGCAGCTTATATCCGGCAGAGACCCAGTACTTC	CASSLYPAETQYF
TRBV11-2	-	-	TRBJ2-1	TGTGCCAGCAGCTTAGATCCGGACAGTCACAATGAGCAGTTCTTC	CASSLDPDSHNEQFF
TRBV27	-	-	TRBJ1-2	TGTGCCAGCAGTTTTTCGGACAGCTATGGCTACACCTTC	CASSFSDSYGYTF
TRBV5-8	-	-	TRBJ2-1	TGTGCCAGCAGTCCAGACCCCCCTGAGCAGTTCTTC	CASSPDPPEQFF
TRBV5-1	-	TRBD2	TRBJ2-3	TGCGCCAGCAGCGGGTCTAGCGGGATTACAAATACGCAGTATTTT	CASSGSSGITNTQYF
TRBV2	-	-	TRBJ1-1	TGTGCCAGCATGTTACCGTCACCACAGGGCACTGAAGCTTTCTTT	CASMLPSPQGTEAFF
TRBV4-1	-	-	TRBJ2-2	TGCGCCAGCAGCCAAGATCTGGCAGGCCTGAACACCGGGGAGCTGTTTTTT	CASSQDLAGLNTGELFF
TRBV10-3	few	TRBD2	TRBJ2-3	TGTGCCATAGCTAGCGGGAGAGGCACAGATACGCAGTATTTT	CAIASGRGTDTQYF
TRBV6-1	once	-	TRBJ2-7	TGTGCCAGCAGTAACCTGGGGACTGCCGCCTACGAGCAGTACTTC	CASSNLGTAAYEQYF
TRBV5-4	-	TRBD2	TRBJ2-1	TGTGCCAGCAGCCTCCCGGGACTAGCGGGTTACAATGAGCAGTTCTTC	CASSLPGLAGYNEQFF
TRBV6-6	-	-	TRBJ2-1	TGTGCCAGCAGCAGGGTAATTGGTGAGCAGTTCTTC	CASSRVIGEQFF
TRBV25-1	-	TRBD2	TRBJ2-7	TGTGCCAGCAGTCCAACGGGAGGGGGAGCCTACGAGCAGTACTTC	CASSPTGGGAYEQYF
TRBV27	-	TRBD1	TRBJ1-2	TGTGCCAGCAGTTTTTGGGGGACAGGGGAGTATGGCTACACCTTC	CASSFWGTGEYGYTF
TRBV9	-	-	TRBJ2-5	TGTGCCAGCAGCGTTTCGGGGACATTCCAAGAGACCCAGTACTTC	CASSVSGTFQETQYF
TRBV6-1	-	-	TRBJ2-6	TGTGCCAGCAGTGAACCCCTGGGGTTAGGCTCTGGGGCCAACGTCCTGACTTTC	CASSEPLGLGSGANVLTF
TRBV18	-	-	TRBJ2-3	TGTGCCAGCTCACCAGGTGCTAGTCGGGCAGATACGCAGTATTTT	CASSPGASRADTQYF
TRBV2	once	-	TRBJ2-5	TGTGCCAGCAGTCCTTTTAGTTCCCAACAAGAGACCCAGTACTTC	CASSPFSSQQETQYF
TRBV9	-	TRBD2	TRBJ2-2	TGTGCCAGCAGCGTCCTAGCGGGAGTCCCCGGGGAGCTGTTTTTT	CASSVLAGVPGELFF
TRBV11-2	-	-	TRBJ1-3	TGTGCCAGCAGCTTATGGGTCTCTGGGACCGGAAACACCATATATTTT	CASSLWVSGTGNTIYF
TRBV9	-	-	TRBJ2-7	TGTGCCAGCAGCAAGAGTGGAGCTACCGAGCAGTACTTC	CASSKSGATEQYF
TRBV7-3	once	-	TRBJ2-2	TGTGCCAGCAGCTTAAACGTCCCCCAGAACACCGGGGAGCTGTTTTTT	CASSLNVPQNTGELFF
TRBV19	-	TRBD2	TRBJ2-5	TGTGCCAGTAGCACGGGACTAGCGGGAGTAGAGACCCAGTACTTC	CASSTGLAGVETQYF
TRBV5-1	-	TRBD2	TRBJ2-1	TGCGCCAGCAGCTTGTCACTAGCGGGAGGGCGGAGTGAGCAGTTCTTC	CASSLSLAGGRSEQFF
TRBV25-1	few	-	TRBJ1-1	TGTGCCAGCAGTATAACCGGGGCCGATGCGGACACTGAAGCTTTCTTT	CASSITGADADTEAFF
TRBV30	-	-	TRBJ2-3	TGTGCCTGGACCCCACCTGGCCCAGATACGCAGTATTTT	CAWTPPGPDTQYF
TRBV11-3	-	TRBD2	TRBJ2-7	TGTGCCAGCAGCTTCCTAGCGGGAGGGACGACCTACGAGCAGTACTTC	CASSFLAGGTTYEQYF